Presented here are 15 T cell receptor beta chains from one specimen sequenced in a study of blood T cell repertoires in COVID-19. TCRdb's table, derived via immunoSEQ multiplex PCR, lists solely in-frame clones and lacks some. In the table there are roughly 74,000 clones, around nine tenths of which are singletons. What was sequenced was PBMCs or T cells enriched from blood (not recorded which). These receptors originate from a woman between 45 and 60 years old with acute COVID-19.

This chain links TRBV6-5 with TRBJ2-7, with D possibly being TRBD2 (5 bases). The CDR3 is made up of 13 amino acids. Germline lookup yields CDR1 MNHEY and CDR2 SVGAGI. V was cut by 2 bases and J by 5 bases, with 10 bases left in between. The CDR3 DNA follows: TGTGCCAGCAGTTACCGTGGACTGGACGAGCAGTACTTC. Residues: CASSYRGLDEQYF.

The sample holds many counts of this clone. This chain uses TRBV11-2 with TRBJ1-1; 8 bases align to TRBD1. Germline CDR1 SGHAT, CDR2 FQNNGV. V gave up 4 bases and J gave up 4 bases; unmatched junction bases: 11. This CDR3 region has 16 residues. CDR3 in amino acids: CASSSNSRDRGTEAFF. As DNA, the CDR3 is TGTGCCAGCAGCTCCAATTCAAGAGACAGGGGCACTGAAGCTTTCTTT.

This chain links TRBV11-2 with TRBJ2-7; the D gene is possibly TRBD2 (5 bases). With 1 base removed from V and 4 bases from J, the gap between germline ends came to 14 bases. Germline-derived CDR1 and CDR2 are SGHAT and FQNNGV. The CDR3 consists of 15 residues. The CDR3 spells CASSLGTGLQYEQYF. The DNA of the CDR3 is TGTGCCAGCAGCTTAGGCACCGGACTCCAATACGAGCAGTACTTC.

This sequence joins TRBV7-8 and TRBJ2-7; TRBD1 is a possible D gene (5 bases). Germline assignment: CDR1 SGHVS and CDR2 FQNEAQ. The CDR3 is made up of 14 amino acids. V lost 5 bases to trimming and J lost 2 bases, with 13 bases between them. For the CDR3, the DNA is TGTGCCAGCAGCGCCGGACAACTAACCTACGAGCAGTACTTC. It yields the protein CASSAGQLTYEQYF.

The chain is built from TRBV6-4 and TRBJ2-1; D gene uncertain. Germline CDR1 MRHNA, CDR2 SNTAGT. CDR3 length: 8 amino acids. CDR3 residues: CTGAEQFF. The CDR3 DNA sequence: TGTACCGGAGCTGAGCAGTTCTTC.

The J gene is TRBJ2-3, the V gene TRBV18; 9 bases match TRBD1. This CDR3 is built from 15 residues. The J segment lost 0 bases and the V segment lost 3 bases, leaving 1 base of the junction unmatched. The V gene's germline CDR1 is KGHSH and CDR2 LQKENI. The CDR3 loop reads CASSPDRGSTDTQYF. As DNA, the CDR3 is TGTGCCAGCTCACCGGACAGGGGTAGCACAGATACGCAGTATTTT.

The chain recombines TRBV6-5 with TRBJ1-2; D call uncertain. V lost 8 bases and J 6 bases, leaving 13 bases between the germline ends. CDR3 size: 12 residues. CDR1 is MNHEY, CDR2 SVGAGI, per germline. The CDR3 DNA reads TGTGCCAGCTCCCGAGGAATTAATGGCTACACCTTC. Its translation is CASSRGINGYTF.

The V and J genes are TRBV19 and TRBJ2-5, with D unresolved. CDR1 is LNHDA and CDR2 is SQIVND in the germline V gene (reference sequence). There are 15 residues in the CDR3. Trimming left V 3 bases short and J 2 bases short, with 13 bases between. CDR3 sequence: CASSIRTTRQETQYF. DNA for the CDR3: TGTGCCAGTAGTATTCGTACGACTCGTCAAGAGACCCAGTACTTC. Drawing the rest from reference TRBV19 and TRBJ2-5, the complete variable domain is DGGITQSPKYLFRKEGQNVTLSCEQNLNHDAMYWYRQDPGQGLRLIYYSQIVNDFQKGDIAEGYSVSREKKESFPLTVTSAQKNPTAFYLCASSIRTTRQETQYFGPGTRLLVL.

The genes are TRBV11-3 and TRBJ2-1, with D hard to call. Germline lookup yields CDR1 SGHNT and CDR2 YENEEA. Trimming shortened V by 0 bases and J by 6 bases, and 9 bases separated the two germline ends. The CDR3 runs 14 residues. CDR3 region: CASSLDPRFNEQFF. CDR3 nucleotides: TGTGCCAGCAGCTTAGATCCACGGTTCAATGAGCAGTTCTTC.

This rearrangement joins TRBV13 to TRBJ1-3; the match to TRBD1 covers 9 bases. CDR3 size: 13 residues. Germline assignment: CDR1 PRHDT and CDR2 FYEKMQ (reference sequence). The V segment lost 8 bases and the J segment 6 bases; nucleotides outside the gene matches: 5. The CDR3 reads CASSRDRENTIYF. The CDR3 nucleotides read TGTGCCAGCTCGCGGGACAGGGAAAACACCATATATTTT.

This clone was observed a single time. The CDR3 bases are TGTGCCATCACCAACAGGGATTCGGGCTACACCTTC. The encoded protein is CAITNRDSGYTF. The gene calls are TRBV10-3 and TRBJ1-2, with a tentative D call TRBD1 (6 bases). Germline CDR1 ENHRY, CDR2 SYGVKD. Trimming left V 7 bases short and J 8 bases short, with 14 bases between. The CDR3 spans 12 residues.

This clone was recorded once. The rearrangement joins TRBV19 to TRBJ2-7; possibly TRBD2 for D (6 bases). Germline V lookup: CDR1 LNHDA, CDR2 SQIVND (reference sequence). The CDR3 contains 16 residues. V was cut by 5 bases and J by 0 bases, with 17 bases left in between. CDR3 DNA sequence: TGTGCCAGTAGTGCATCCGGGGGACCTAGCTCCTACGAGCAGTACTTC. Amino acid sequence: CASSASGGPSSYEQYF.

V gene TRBV2 combines with J gene TRBJ2-7, with 9 bases that match TRBD1. The germline CDR1 and CDR2 sequences are SNHLY and FYNNEI. The CDR3 sequence is 15 residues long. The V gene end was trimmed by 6 bases and the J gene end by 3 bases; junction bases not matched to a gene: 9. The CDR3 DNA is TGTGCCAGCAGAGAGGGACAGGGTGTTTTCTACGAGCAGTACTTC. This sequence encodes CASREGQGVFYEQYF.

The rearrangement uses TRBV5-5 and TRBJ1-6; no firm D call. The CDR3 is made up of 15 amino acids. V was trimmed by 2 bases and J by 8 bases, leaving 14 bases between them. Germline values: CDR1 SGHKS, CDR2 YYEKEE (reference sequence). CDR3 in DNA: TGTGCCAGCAGCTTAAGACCTTCGGCGGATTCACCCCTCCACTTT. Translated: CASSLRPSADSPLHF.

In DNA, the CDR3 is TGCGCCAGCAGCTTGGGGCAGCGGGGCACAGATACGCAGTATTTT. Amino acid sequence: CASSLGQRGTDTQYF. The genes are TRBV5-1 and TRBJ2-3, with TRBD2 as a possible D gene (6 bases). In germline, CDR1 is SGHRS, CDR2 YFSETQ. V was cut by 0 bases and J by 1 base, with 9 bases left in between. This CDR3 contains 15 residues.